The source of this T cell receptor beta chain is a study of blood T cell repertoires in COVID-19. Overall study context: Whether acute or convalescent, the COVID-19 samples came from the United States, Italy and Spain.

The CDR3 has 13 amino acids. The V end was cut by 0 bases, the J end by 3 bases, with 6 bases between. CDR1 and CDR2 (germline): SGDLS, YYNGEE. Some clones are missing from TCRdb's copy, which holds only in-frame ones; the method was immunoSEQ multiplex PCR. This repertoire shows fewer than 200,000 clones, 82% found once; its top ten account for approximately 6.8%. Sequencing was performed on peripheral blood. The gene calls are TRBV9 and TRBJ1-1; no firm D call. The receptor comes from a woman between 35 and 50 years old with COVID-19, enrolled during active disease. The CDR3 spells CASSVAIDTEAFF. The CDR3 bases are TGTGCCAGCAGCGTAGCGATAGACACTGAAGCTTTCTTT.